This T cell receptor beta chain was sequenced during a study of cytomegalovirus exposure and HLA in healthy donors. Study summary: A prior study identified 100 million to 130 million unique TCR beta sequences from roughly 180 million T cells.

A word on this clone: Antigen specificity is unknown.

V shed 4 bases and J shed 1 base, with 10 bases lying between them. Germline V gene sequence: CDR1 LNHDA, CDR2 SQIVND (reference sequence). CDR3 length: 14 residues. The PCR employed 60 Vbeta primers together with 13 Jbeta primers. The method was immunoSEQ multiplex PCR; TCRdb's version includes in-frame clones alone and lacks a portion of them. Of about 82,000 clones listed, around 77% are singletons. Overall study results and limits: One cluster of highly shared sequence variants probably arose as a sequencing artifact.

The sequenced sample was PBMCs. V and J are TRBV19 and TRBJ1-2; a weak D match, TRBD1 (5 bases). The sequence was collected from a man between 50 and 59 years old in good health and CMV-seronegative. CDR3: CASSTQQVNYGYTF. In nucleotides, the CDR3 is TGTGCCAGTAGTACCCAACAGGTTAACTATGGCTACACCTTC.